The 3 T cell receptor beta chains below come from one sample, sequenced in a study of shared clonotypes between healthy human individuals. Libraries were prepared by immunoSEQ multiplex PCR; TCRdb keeps only in-frame clonotypes and omits some of them. The data contain 2 million to 2.5 million clones, under 95% of them seen just once; the ten biggest clones take up approximately 0.41%. The specimen sequenced was naive CD4+ T cells from PBMCs. Subset of the sample: CD45RA+ positively selected. The receptors shown here come from a man younger than 35 in good health. Some clones in this sample may be carry-over from other donors' samples.

The chain uses TRBV25-1 and TRBJ2-3, with 8 bases aligning to TRBD2. V lost 3 bases and J lost 1; bases outside the gene matches: 3. Germline loops: CDR1 MGHDK, CDR2 SYGVNS. This CDR3 is built from 15 residues. CDR3 coding DNA: TGTGCCAGCAGTGAGCTAGCGGGTGGCACAGATACGCAGTATTTT. Residues: CASSELAGGTDTQYF. Combining the CDR3 with reference TRBV25-1 and TRBJ2-3 gives the whole variable domain EADIYQTPRYLVIGTGKKITLECSQTMGHDKMYWYQQDPGMELHLIHYSYGVNSTEKGDLSSESTVSRIRTEHFPLTLESARPSHTSQYLCASSELAGGTDTQYFGPGTRLTVL.

This clone was found once. V and J are TRBV4-1 and TRBJ1-1, with D uncertain. CDR1 is MGHRA and CDR2 is YSYEKL in the germline V gene. This CDR3 spans 16 amino acids. V lost 3 bases and J 3 bases, leaving 17 bases between the germline ends. This CDR3 reads CASSHSRGSRDTEAFF. The CDR3 DNA reads as TGCGCCAGCAGCCATTCTCGCGGGAGCCGGGACACTGAAGCTTTCTTT.

This chain links TRBV28 with TRBJ2-1; D call uncertain. V shed 7 bases and J shed 4 bases, with 11 bases lying between them. CDR3 length: 13 residues. Per germline, CDR1 MDHEN and CDR2 SYDVKM. The CDR3, as DNA: TGTGCCAGCACCTTCCACCCTTACAATGAGCAGTTCTTC. It is translated as CASTFHPYNEQFF.